The rows below give T cell receptor beta chains drawn from one sample of a study of cytotoxic CD8 clonotypes in ibrutinib-treated CLL. Method: immunoSEQ multiplex PCR; TCRdb's copy keeps in-frame clones and lacks some. The sample lists approximately 340,000 clones; 67% were seen once. Here the sequenced sample was PBMCs, taken after 36 months of ibrutinib treatment. These receptors all stem from a human donor with chronic lymphocytic leukemia. Each CDR3 is given with its conserved first and last residue. Each record gives: V gene, clone size, J gene, D gene, CDR3 length, CDR3 DNA, CDR3 protein. A D gene is named only where the DNA matches it firmly. Only part of the rows carry a size: once, few, many, or a class if the clone is expanded.

TRBV11-2	NA	TRBJ2-1	TRBD1	14	TGTGCCAGCAGCGCAGGGGGCGCATACAATGAGCAGTTCTTC	CASSAGGAYNEQFF
TRBV7-2	NA	TRBJ2-1	TRBD2	16	TGTGCCAGCAGCTTTGGGCTAGCGGGAGGCCACAATGAGCAGTTCTTC	CASSFGLAGGHNEQFF
TRBV9	NA	TRBJ2-5	TRBD2	15	TGTGCCAGCAGCCCCAGAGCGGGGGAGGCGGAGACCCAGTACTTC	CASSPRAGEAETQYF
TRBV2	NA	TRBJ2-3	TRBD2	16	TGTGCCAGCAGCTCACTAGCGGGAGGTCGCACAGATACGCAGTATTTT	CASSSLAGGRTDTQYF
TRBV15	NA	TRBJ2-5	TRBD1	14	TGTGCCACCAGCATTGGTACAGGGGGAGAGACCCAGTACTTC	CATSIGTGGETQYF
TRBV7-9	NA	TRBJ2-3	NA	13	TGTGCCAGCAGCCCGCGGGGTCCAGATACGCAGTATTTT	CASSPRGPDTQYF
TRBV6-1	NA	TRBJ1-3	NA	11	TGTGCCAGCAGTGAACCCGCAGGGAGGTATTTT	CASSEPAGRYF
TRBV15	few	TRBJ2-2	NA	17	TGTGCCACCAGCAGAGATTTGAGGTCGGCGGGCACCGGGGAGCTGTTTTTT	CATSRDLRSAGTGELFF
TRBV5-1	once	TRBJ1-2	NA	14	TGCGCCAGCAGCTTGGTGGCATCAAACTATGGCTACACCTTC	CASSLVASNYGYTF
TRBV28	NA	TRBJ2-7	TRBD1	14	TGTGCCAGCAGTTTGGGGACAGGGCCCCGGGAGCAGTACTTC	CASSLGTGPREQYF
TRBV11-3	NA	TRBJ1-1	NA	17	TGTGCCAGCACCCTGGTCGGGACACGGGAGTTTGGCACTGAAGCTTTCTTT	CASTLVGTREFGTEAFF
TRBV19	few	TRBJ1-3	NA	15	TGTGCCAGTAGCAGAACACAGGGATCAGGAAACACCATATATTTT	CASSRTQGSGNTIYF
TRBV7-2	NA	TRBJ2-7	TRBD2	13	TGTGCCAGCAGCCAGGAGCGGGATTACGAGCAGTACTTC	CASSQERDYEQYF
TRBV9	NA	TRBJ1-6	TRBD1	18	TGTGCCAGCAGCCGGAAAACCCACAGGGGTACCTATAATTCACCCCTCCACTTT	CASSRKTHRGTYNSPLHF
TRBV27	few	TRBJ2-3	TRBD1	13	TGTGCCAGCGGGGACAGGAACACAGATACGCAGTATTTT	CASGDRNTDTQYF
TRBV6-1	NA	TRBJ2-1	NA	13	TGTGCCAGCAGTGAACAACTGGGCGATGAGCAGTTCTTC	CASSEQLGDEQFF
TRBV25-1	NA	TRBJ2-3	TRBD2	17	TGTGCCAGCAGTGAATGGGCGGGGGGGGCCAGTACAGATACGCAGTATTTT	CASSEWAGGASTDTQYF